Listed below are T cell receptor beta chains from one sample, sequenced in a study of blood T cell repertoires in COVID-19. The method was immunoSEQ multiplex PCR; TCRdb's version includes in-frame clones alone and lacks a portion of them. The data show about 200,000 clones, about 86% seen once. Input material: peripheral blood. The source of these receptors is a woman aged 65 to 85 with acute or convalescent COVID-19. Each CDR3 is given with its conserved first and last residue. D genes are given only for firm matches. The size entry is marked missing in some rows and otherwise reads once, few, many or a size class.

NA	TRBV18	TRBJ1-4	NA	CASSPRTGTSTNEKLFF	TGTGCCAGCTCACCAAGAACAGGGACCTCAACTAATGAAAAACTGTTTTTT
TRBD2	TRBV29-1	TRBJ2-4	NA	CSVERGRGNIQYF	TGCAGCGTTGAGCGCGGGAGGGGAAACATTCAGTACTTC
NA	TRBV5-1	TRBJ1-6	few	CASSPGQNNSPLHF	TGCGCCAGCAGCCCTGGACAGAATAATTCACCCCTCCACTTT
TRBD1	TRBV28	TRBJ1-2	NA	CASSFGTGLSWTF	TGTGCCAGCAGTTTCGGGACAGGGTTGTCATGGACCTTC
NA	TRBV3-1/TRBV3-2	TRBJ1-4	NA	CASSEIQGAVGGLFF	TGTGCCAGCAGCGAAATTCAGGGCGCAGTAGGTGGGCTGTTTTTT
TRBD2	TRBV18	TRBJ2-3	NA	CASSPLAGSTDTQYF	TGTGCCAGCTCACCATTAGCGGGTAGCACAGATACGCAGTATTTT
NA	TRBV18	TRBJ1-1	NA	CASCTGPHTEAFF	TGTGCCAGCTGTACAGGGCCACACACTGAAGCTTTCTTT
NA	TRBV6-2/TRBV6-3	TRBJ2-7	NA	CASSYPSQGYYEQYF	TGTGCCAGCAGTTACCCGTCCCAGGGTTACTACGAGCAGTACTTC
NA	TRBV7-9	TRBJ1-1	NA	CASSLEGHNTEAFF	TGTGCCAGCAGCTTAGAGGGACATAACACTGAAGCTTTCTTT
TRBD1	TRBV11-2	TRBJ1-1	NA	CASSFRDRVTEAFF	TGTGCCAGCAGCTTCCGGGACAGAGTAACTGAAGCTTTCTTT
NA	TRBV9	TRBJ2-7	few	CASSPPSSYEQYF	TGTGCCAGCAGCCCCCCGAGCTCCTACGAGCAGTACTTC
TRBD2	TRBV5-4	TRBJ2-2	NA	CASSFPGLANTGELFF	TGTGCCAGCAGCTTTCCGGGACTAGCGAACACCGGGGAGCTGTTTTTT
NA	TRBV19	TRBJ1-2	NA	CASSIGGNPSYGYTF	TGTGCCAGTAGTATTGGAGGGAATCCATCCTATGGCTACACCTTC
NA	TRBV19	TRBJ2-6	once	CASSGAGTGANVLTF	TGTGCCAGTAGCGGGGCAGGGACAGGGGCCAACGTCCTGACTTTC
NA	TRBV19	TRBJ1-5	NA	CASSRGGGHNQPQHF	TGTGCCAGTAGTAGGGGAGGGGGGCACAATCAGCCCCAGCATTTT
NA	TRBV29-1	TRBJ1-4	NA	CSGALQANEKLFF	TGCAGCGGGGCCTTACAGGCTAATGAAAAACTGTTTTTT
NA	TRBV19	TRBJ1-4	NA	CASSMLGGDEKLFF	TGTGCCAGTAGTATGCTGGGAGGGGATGAAAAACTGTTTTTT
TRBD2	TRBV5-1	TRBJ2-5	once	CASSGGGQETQYF	TGCGCCAGCAGCGGGGGGGGGCAAGAGACCCAGTACTTC
TRBD1	TRBV7-8	TRBJ1-1	NA	CASRGDRVTNTEAFF	TGTGCCAGCAGAGGGGACAGGGTCACGAACACTGAAGCTTTCTTT
NA	TRBV6-2/TRBV6-3	TRBJ1-1	NA	CASSYGGAMNTEAFF	TGTGCCAGCAGTTACGGAGGGGCCATGAACACTGAAGCTTTCTTT
NA	TRBV4-1	TRBJ2-5	NA	CASSQSQGTETQYF	TGCGCCAGCAGCCAATCTCAGGGTACGGAGACCCAGTACTTC
NA	TRBV5-6	TRBJ1-6	few	CASSLVLGTNSPLHF	TGTGCCAGCAGCTTGGTGTTGGGGACAAATTCACCCCTCCACTTT
NA	TRBV27	TRBJ1-5	NA	CASSPTRTSSNQPQHF	TGTGCCAGCAGCCCTACGCGGACAAGTAGCAATCAGCCCCAGCATTTT
TRBD1	TRBV3-1/TRBV3-2	TRBJ1-1	NA	CASSQAGTGYTEAFF	TGTGCCAGCAGCCAAGCCGGGACAGGGTACACTGAAGCTTTCTTT
TRBD2	TRBV11-3	TRBJ2-3	NA	CASSLELALTDTQYF	TGTGCCAGCAGCCTAGAACTAGCGCTCACAGATACGCAGTATTTT
NA	TRBV10-3	TRBJ1-2	NA	CAISESGGPGGGYTF	TGTGCCATCAGTGAGTCAGGCGGCCCGGGAGGTGGCTACACCTTC
TRBD2	TRBV11-2	TRBJ2-3	NA	CASSLLRGEVTQYF	TGTGCCAGCAGCTTACTACGGGGGGAGGTTACGCAGTATTTT
TRBD1	TRBV11-3	TRBJ2-2	NA	CASTGQPNTGELFF	TGTGCCAGCACGGGACAGCCGAACACCGGGGAGCTGTTTTTT
TRBD1	TRBV5-5	TRBJ1-2	NA	CASGLDRGYGYTF	TGTGCCAGCGGATTGGACAGGGGCTATGGCTACACCTTC
NA	TRBV18	TRBJ2-1	NA	CASSPSPPAPSRKNEQFF	TGTGCCAGCTCACCCTCCCCACCGGCCCCTAGTAGGAAGAATGAGCAGTTCTTC
NA	TRBV5-6	TRBJ2-3	few	CASSLRSTGLLTDTQYF	TGTGCCAGCAGCTTACGTTCGACAGGCCTACTCACAGATACGCAGTATTTT
TRBD2	TRBV6-1	TRBJ2-7	NA	CASSVEITSGSSYEQYF	TGTGCCAGCAGTGTCGAGATAACTAGCGGGAGCTCCTACGAGCAGTACTTC
NA	TRBV5-1	TRBJ2-5	NA	CASSLVGGETQYF	TGCGCCAGCAGCTTGGTGGGGGGAGAGACCCAGTACTTC
NA	TRBV6-5	TRBJ2-5	once	CASNRRGGARETQYF	TGTGCCAGTAACCGAAGGGGGGGGGCTCGAGAGACCCAGTACTTC
TRBD2	TRBV4-3	TRBJ2-7	NA	CASSQEASGGEQYF	TGCGCCAGCAGCCAAGAGGCCTCGGGGGGAGAGCAGTACTTC
TRBD2	TRBV9	TRBJ2-2	NA	CASSVEVRLAANTGELFF	TGTGCCAGCAGCGTAGAGGTGAGGCTAGCGGCCAACACCGGGGAGCTGTTTTTT
NA	TRBV4-3	TRBJ2-7	NA	CASSPLAPIFSYEQYF	TGCGCCAGCAGCCCACTAGCCCCTATCTTCTCCTACGAGCAGTACTTC
NA	TRBV7-8	TRBJ1-2	NA	CASSPGNYGYTF	TGTGCCAGCAGCCCCGGGAACTATGGCTACACCTTC
TRBD1	TRBV2	TRBJ2-5	NA	CASSDGGQGETQYF	TGTGCCAGCAGTGACGGGGGACAGGGGGAGACCCAGTACTTC
TRBD1	TRBV5-5	TRBJ2-2	NA	CASSLDRGRGGELFF	TGTGCCAGCAGCTTGGACAGGGGGCGCGGCGGGGAGCTGTTTTTT
NA	TRBV28	TRBJ2-7	NA	CASTQIGGSYEQYF	TGTGCCAGCACCCAGATAGGAGGCTCCTACGAGCAGTACTTC
NA	TRBV2	TRBJ1-5	NA	CASSGQVNQPQHF	TGTGCCAGCAGCGGCCAGGTCAATCAGCCCCAGCATTTT
TRBD2	TRBV29-1	TRBJ2-5	NA	CSARLAGGPETQYF	TGCAGCGCCAGACTAGCGGGAGGGCCCGAGACCCAGTACTTC
NA	TRBV19	TRBJ1-2	NA	CASTPALGEYGYTF	TGTGCCAGTACCCCAGCCCTCGGAGAGTATGGCTACACCTTC
NA	TRBV9	TRBJ2-5	NA	CASSGTGTPGETQYF	TGTGCCAGCAGTGGTACCGGGACACCCGGGGAGACCCAGTACTTC
TRBD1	TRBV5-1	TRBJ1-5	NA	CASSPGGGRSNQPQHF	TGCGCCAGCAGCCCGGGAGGGGGCCGTAGCAATCAGCCCCAGCATTTT
TRBD2	TRBV25-1	TRBJ2-1	once	CASSEGGLAGDYEQFF	TGTGCCAGCAGTGAAGGGGGACTAGCGGGAGATTATGAGCAGTTCTTC
TRBD2	TRBV7-9	TRBJ2-1	NA	CASSLSGRGSNEQFF	TGTGCCAGCAGCCTTAGCGGGAGAGGGAGCAATGAGCAGTTCTTC
NA	TRBV9	TRBJ1-2	NA	CASSDQGNYGYTF	TGTGCCAGCAGTGACCAGGGTAACTATGGCTACACCTTC
NA	TRBV11-3	TRBJ1-2	NA	CASNELGAEYGYTF	TGTGCCAGCAATGAGTTAGGGGCAGAATATGGCTACACCTTC
NA	TRBV18	TRBJ1-4	once	CASSPGRGNEKLFF	TGTGCCAGCTCCCCGGGGCGGGGTAATGAAAAACTGTTTTTT
NA	TRBV18	TRBJ1-1	NA	CASSPGHLNTEAFF	TGTGCCAGCTCACCCGGACACTTGAACACTGAAGCTTTCTTT
NA	TRBV3-1/TRBV3-2	TRBJ2-6	once	CASSQYRGAGANVLTF	TGTGCCAGCAGCCAATATAGGGGTGCTGGGGCCAACGTCCTGACTTTC
TRBD1	TRBV19	TRBJ1-1	NA	CASSGQGDEAFF	TGTGCCAGTTCCGGACAGGGGGATGAAGCTTTCTTT